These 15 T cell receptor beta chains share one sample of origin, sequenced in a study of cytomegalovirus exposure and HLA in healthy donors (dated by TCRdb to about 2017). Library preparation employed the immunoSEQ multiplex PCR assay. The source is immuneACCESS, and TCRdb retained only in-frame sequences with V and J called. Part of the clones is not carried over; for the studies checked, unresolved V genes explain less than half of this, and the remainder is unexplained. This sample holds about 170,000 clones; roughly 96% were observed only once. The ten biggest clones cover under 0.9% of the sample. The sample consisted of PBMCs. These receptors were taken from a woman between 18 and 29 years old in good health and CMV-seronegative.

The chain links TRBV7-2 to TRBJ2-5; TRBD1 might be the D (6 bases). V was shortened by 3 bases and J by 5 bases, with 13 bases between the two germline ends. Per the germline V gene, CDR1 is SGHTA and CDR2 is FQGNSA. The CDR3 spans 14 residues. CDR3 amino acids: CASSLAGQRETQYF. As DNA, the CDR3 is TGTGCCAGCAGCTTGGCTGGACAGCGGGAGACCCAGTACTTC.

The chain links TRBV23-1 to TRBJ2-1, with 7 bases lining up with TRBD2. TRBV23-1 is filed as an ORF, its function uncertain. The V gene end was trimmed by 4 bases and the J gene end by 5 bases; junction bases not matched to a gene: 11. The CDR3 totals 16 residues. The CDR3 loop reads CASSLRALANDNEQFF. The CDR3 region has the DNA TGCGCCAGCAGTCTCCGGGCACTAGCGAATGACAATGAGCAGTTCTTC.

The CDR3 sequence is CASSLGGAAGNTIYF. The CDR3 DNA sequence: TGTGCCAGCAGCTTGGGGGGAGCCGCTGGAAACACCATATATTTT. The V call is TRBV5-4, the J call TRBJ1-3; D is undetermined. V was cut by 0 bases and J by 2 bases, with 9 bases left in between. Germline V gives CDR1 SGHNT, CDR2 YYREEE (reference sequence). The CDR3 consists of 15 residues.

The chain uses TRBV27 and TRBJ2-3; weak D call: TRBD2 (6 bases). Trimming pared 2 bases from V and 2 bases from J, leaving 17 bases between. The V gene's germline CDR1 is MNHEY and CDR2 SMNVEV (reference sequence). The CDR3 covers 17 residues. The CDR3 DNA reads TGTGCCAGCAGTTTACGGGGGAGGACGGGAGTCACAGATACGCAGTATTTT. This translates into CASSLRGRTGVTDTQYF.

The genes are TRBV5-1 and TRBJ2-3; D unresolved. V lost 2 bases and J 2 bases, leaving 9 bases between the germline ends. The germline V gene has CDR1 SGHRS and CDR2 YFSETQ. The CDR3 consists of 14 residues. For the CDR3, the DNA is TGCGCCAGCAGCTTCGGGTCTCTCACAGATACGCAGTATTTT. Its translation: CASSFGSLTDTQYF.

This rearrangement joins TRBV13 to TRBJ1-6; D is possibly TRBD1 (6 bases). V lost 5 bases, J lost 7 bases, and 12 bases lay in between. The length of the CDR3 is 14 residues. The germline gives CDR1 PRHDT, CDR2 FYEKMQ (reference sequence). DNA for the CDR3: TGTGCCAGCAGCCTCGCCAGGGGAAATTCACCCCTCCACTTT. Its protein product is CASSLARGNSPLHF.

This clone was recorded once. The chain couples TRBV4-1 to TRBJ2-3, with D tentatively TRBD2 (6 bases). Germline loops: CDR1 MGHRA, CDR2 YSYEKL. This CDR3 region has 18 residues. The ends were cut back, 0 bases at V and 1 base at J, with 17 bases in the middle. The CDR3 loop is CASSQDRGLPGGTDTQYF. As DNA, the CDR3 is TGCGCCAGCAGCCAAGATCGAGGACTACCCGGGGGCACAGATACGCAGTATTTT.

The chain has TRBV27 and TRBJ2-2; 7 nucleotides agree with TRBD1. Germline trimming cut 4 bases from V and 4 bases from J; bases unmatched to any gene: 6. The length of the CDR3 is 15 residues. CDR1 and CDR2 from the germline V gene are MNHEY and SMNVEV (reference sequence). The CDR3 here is CASSSLGQFTGELFF. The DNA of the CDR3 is TGTGCCAGCAGTTCGCTGGGACAGTTCACCGGGGAGCTGTTTTTT.

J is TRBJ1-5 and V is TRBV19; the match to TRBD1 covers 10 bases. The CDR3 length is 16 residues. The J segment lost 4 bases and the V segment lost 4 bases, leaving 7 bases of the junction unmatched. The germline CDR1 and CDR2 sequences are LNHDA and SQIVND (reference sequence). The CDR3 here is CASSSTGQGYNQPQHF. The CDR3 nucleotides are TGTGCCAGTAGTAGTACGGGACAGGGGTATAATCAGCCCCAGCATTTT.

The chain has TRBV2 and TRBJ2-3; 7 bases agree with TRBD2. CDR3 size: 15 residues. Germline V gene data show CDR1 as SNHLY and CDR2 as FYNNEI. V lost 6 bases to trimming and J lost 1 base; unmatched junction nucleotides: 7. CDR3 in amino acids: CASRWDLAGTDTQYF. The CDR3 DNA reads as TGTGCCAGCAGGTGGGACCTAGCGGGCACAGATACGCAGTATTTT.

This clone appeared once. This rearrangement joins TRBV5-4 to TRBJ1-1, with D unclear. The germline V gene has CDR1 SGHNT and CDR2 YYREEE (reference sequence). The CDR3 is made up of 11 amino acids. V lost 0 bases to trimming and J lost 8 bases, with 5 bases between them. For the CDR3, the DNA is TGTGCCAGCAGCTTGGGTTCAGAAGCTTTCTTT. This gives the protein CASSLGSEAFF.

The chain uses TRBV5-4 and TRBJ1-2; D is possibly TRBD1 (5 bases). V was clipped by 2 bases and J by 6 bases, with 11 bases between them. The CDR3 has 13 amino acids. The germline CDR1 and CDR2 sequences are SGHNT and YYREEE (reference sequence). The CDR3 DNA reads TGTGCCAGCAGCTTAGCTCCGGGGGATGGCTACACCTTC. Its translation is CASSLAPGDGYTF.

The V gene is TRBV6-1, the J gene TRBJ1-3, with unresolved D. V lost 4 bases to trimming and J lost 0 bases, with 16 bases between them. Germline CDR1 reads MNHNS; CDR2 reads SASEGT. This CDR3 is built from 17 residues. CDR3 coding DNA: TGTGCCAGCAGTGCCCGTGGGAGGGCAGTCTCTGGAAACACCATATATTTT. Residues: CASSARGRAVSGNTIYF.

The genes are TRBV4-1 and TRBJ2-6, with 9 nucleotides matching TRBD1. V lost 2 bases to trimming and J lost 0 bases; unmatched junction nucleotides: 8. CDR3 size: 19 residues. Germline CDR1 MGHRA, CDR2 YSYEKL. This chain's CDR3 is CASSQLRDRAVSGANVLTF. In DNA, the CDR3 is TGCGCCAGCAGCCAACTACGGGACAGGGCAGTCTCTGGGGCCAACGTCCTGACTTTC.

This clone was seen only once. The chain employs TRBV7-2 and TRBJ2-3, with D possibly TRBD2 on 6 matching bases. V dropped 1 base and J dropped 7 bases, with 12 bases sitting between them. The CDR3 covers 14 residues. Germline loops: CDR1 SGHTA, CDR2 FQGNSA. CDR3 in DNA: TGTGCCAGCAGCTTAGGACTAGATCTCTATACGCAGTATTTT. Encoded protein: CASSLGLDLYTQYF.